This TCR beta chain emerged from a study of shared clonotypes between healthy human individuals. Clones were read by immunoSEQ multiplex PCR, and TCRdb kept only the in-frame ones, dropping some. The sample includes roughly 2.5 million clones, roughly 92% seen only once; the top ten take roughly 0.14%. The CDR3 is made up of 14 amino acids. Germline CDR1 reads MDHEN; CDR2 reads SYDVKM. The V and J ends lost 5 bases and 0 bases respectively, with 7 bases between them. Regarding the study as a whole: Researchers found naive subsets generally carried larger estimated richness than memory subsets.

This clone has just one count. Its antigen is not identified. The sequenced material came from naive CD4+ T cells sorted from blood. Subset specified: CD45RA+ positively selected. V usage is TRBV28 and J usage is TRBJ1-4; D gene unclear. The clonotype comes from a man between 18 and 35 years old in good health. The CDR3 DNA reads as TGTGCCAGCAGTAACAGTGCAACTAATGAAAAACTGTTTTTT. Encoded protein: CASSNSATNEKLFF.